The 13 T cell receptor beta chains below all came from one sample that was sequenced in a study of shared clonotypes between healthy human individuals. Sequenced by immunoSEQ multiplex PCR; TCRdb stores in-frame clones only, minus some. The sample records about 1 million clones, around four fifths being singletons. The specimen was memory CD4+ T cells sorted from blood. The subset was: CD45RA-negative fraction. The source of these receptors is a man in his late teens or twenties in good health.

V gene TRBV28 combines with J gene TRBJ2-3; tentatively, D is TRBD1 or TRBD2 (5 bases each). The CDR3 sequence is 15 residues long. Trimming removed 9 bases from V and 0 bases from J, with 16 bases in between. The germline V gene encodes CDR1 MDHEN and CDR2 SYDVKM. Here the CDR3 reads CASSLSGPSTDTQYF. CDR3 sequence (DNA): TGTGCCAGTTCCCTATCGGGGCCTAGCACAGATACGCAGTATTTT.

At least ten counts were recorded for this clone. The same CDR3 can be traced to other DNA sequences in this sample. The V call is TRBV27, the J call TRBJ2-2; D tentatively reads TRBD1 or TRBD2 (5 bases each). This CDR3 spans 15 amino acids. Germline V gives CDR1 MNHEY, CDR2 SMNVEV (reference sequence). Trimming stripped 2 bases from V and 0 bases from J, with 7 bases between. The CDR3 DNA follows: TGTGCCAGCAGTTTAGAGGGGCCGAACACCGGGGAGCTGTTTTTT. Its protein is CASSLEGPNTGELFF.

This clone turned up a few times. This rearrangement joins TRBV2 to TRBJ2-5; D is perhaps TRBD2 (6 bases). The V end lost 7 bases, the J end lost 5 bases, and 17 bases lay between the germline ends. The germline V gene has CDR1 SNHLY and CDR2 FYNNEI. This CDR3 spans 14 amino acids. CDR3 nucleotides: TGTGCCAGCAATATCGGACTACCCAAGGAGACCCAGTACTTC. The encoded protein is CASNIGLPKETQYF.

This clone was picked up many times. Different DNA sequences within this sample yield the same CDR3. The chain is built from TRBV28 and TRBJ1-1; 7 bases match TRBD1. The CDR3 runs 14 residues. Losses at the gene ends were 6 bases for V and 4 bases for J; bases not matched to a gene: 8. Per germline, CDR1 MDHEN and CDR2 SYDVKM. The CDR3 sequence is CASSLGAGGTEAFF. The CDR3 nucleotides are TGTGCCAGCAGCCTGGGGGCAGGGGGCACTGAAGCTTTCTTT.

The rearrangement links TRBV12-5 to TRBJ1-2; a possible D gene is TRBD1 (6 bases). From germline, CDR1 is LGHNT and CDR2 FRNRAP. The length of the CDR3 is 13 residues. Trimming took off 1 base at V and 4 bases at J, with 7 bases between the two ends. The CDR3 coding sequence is TGTGCTAGTGGTTTGGGACAGGCCTATGGCTACACCTTC. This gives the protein CASGLGQAYGYTF.

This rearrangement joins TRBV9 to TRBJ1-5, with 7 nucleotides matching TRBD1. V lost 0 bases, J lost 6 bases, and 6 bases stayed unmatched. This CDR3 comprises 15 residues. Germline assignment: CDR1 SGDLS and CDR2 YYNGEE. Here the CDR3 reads CASSVDDRVPQPQHF. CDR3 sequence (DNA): TGTGCCAGCAGCGTAGATGACAGGGTGCCTCAGCCCCAGCATTTT.

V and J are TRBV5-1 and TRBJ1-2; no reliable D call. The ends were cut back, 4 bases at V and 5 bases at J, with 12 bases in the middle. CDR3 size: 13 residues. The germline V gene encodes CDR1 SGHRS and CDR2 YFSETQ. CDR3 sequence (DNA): TGCGCCAGCAGCCCAGGCTCGGTTTATGGCTACACCTTC. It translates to CASSPGSVYGYTF.

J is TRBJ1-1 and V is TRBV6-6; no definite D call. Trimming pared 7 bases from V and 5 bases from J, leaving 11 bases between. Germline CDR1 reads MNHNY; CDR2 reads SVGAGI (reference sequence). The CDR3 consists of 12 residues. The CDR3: CASIERGTEAFF. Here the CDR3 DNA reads TGTGCCAGCATCGAACGTGGGACTGAAGCTTTCTTT.

CDR3 loop: CASSQDRDRDQPQHF. CDR3 in DNA: TGTGCCAGCAGCCAAGACCGGGACAGGGATCAGCCCCAGCATTTT. The gene calls are TRBV14 and TRBJ1-5; TRBD1 matches 9 bases. The germline CDR1 and CDR2 sequences are SGHDN and FVKESK. The CDR3 is 15 amino acids. The J segment lost 5 bases and the V segment lost 0 bases, leaving 2 bases of the junction unmatched.

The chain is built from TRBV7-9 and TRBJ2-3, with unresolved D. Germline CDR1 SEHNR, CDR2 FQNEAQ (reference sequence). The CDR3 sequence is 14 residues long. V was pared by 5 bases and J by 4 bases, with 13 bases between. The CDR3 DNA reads TGTGCCAGCAGCCCTTCCCCTGCCCCAGATACGCAGTATTTT. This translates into CASSPSPAPDTQYF.

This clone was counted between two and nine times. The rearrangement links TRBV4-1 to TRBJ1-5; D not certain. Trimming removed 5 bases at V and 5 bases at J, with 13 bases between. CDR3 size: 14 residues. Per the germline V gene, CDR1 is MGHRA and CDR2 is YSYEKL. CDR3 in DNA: TGCGCCAGCAGCTCCCGTTCTGGGTATCAGCCCCAGCATTTT. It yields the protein CASSSRSGYQPQHF.

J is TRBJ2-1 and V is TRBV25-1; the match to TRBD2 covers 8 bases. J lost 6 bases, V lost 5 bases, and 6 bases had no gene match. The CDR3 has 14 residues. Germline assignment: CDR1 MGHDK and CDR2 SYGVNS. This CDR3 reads CASSLRGGLNEQFF. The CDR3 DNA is TGTGCCAGCAGTCTTCGGGGGGGGCTCAATGAGCAGTTCTTC.

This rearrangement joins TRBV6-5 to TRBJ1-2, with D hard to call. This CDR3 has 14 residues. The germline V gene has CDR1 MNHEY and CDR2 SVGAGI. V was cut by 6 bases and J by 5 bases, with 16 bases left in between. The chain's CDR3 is CASRTPRTVYGYTF. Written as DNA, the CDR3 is TGTGCCAGCAGAACCCCACGGACGGTATATGGCTACACCTTC.